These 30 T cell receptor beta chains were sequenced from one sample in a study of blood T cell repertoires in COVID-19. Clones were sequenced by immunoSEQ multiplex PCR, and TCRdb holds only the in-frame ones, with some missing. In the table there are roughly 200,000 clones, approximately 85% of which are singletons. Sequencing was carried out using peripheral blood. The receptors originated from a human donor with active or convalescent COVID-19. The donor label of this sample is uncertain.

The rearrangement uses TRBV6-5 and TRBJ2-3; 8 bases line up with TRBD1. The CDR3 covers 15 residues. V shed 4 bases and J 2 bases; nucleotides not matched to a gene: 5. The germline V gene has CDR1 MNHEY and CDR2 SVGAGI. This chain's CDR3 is CASSLLTGATDTQYF. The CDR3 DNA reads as TGTGCCAGCAGTTTACTGACAGGGGCCACAGATACGCAGTATTTT.

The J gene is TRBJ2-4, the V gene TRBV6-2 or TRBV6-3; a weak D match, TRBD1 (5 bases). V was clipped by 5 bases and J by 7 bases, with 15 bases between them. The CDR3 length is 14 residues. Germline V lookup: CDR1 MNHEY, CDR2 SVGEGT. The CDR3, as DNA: TGTGCCAGCAGTCGAGAGACGACAGCCAACATTCAGTACTTC. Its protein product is CASSRETTANIQYF.

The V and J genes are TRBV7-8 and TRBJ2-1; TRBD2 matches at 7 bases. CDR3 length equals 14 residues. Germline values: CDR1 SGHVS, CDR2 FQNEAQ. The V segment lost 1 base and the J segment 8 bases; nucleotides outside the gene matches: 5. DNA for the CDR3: TGTGCCAGCAGCTTAGGCCCCCGGGAGGATGAGCAGTTCTTC. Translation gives CASSLGPREDEQFF.

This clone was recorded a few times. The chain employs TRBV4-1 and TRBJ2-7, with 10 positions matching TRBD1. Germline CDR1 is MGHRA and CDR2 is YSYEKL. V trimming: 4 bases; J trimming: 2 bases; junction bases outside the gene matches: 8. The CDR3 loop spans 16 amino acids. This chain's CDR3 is CASSRTGQGGPYEQYF. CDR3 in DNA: TGCGCCAGCAGCCGAACTGGACAGGGGGGACCCTACGAGCAGTACTTC.

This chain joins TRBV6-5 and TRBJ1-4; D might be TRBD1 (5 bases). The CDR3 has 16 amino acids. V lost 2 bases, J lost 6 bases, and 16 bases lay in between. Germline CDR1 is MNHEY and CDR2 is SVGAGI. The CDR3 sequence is CASSYRFTGKDEKLFF. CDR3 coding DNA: TGTGCCAGCAGTTACCGCTTCACAGGCAAGGATGAAAAACTGTTTTTT.

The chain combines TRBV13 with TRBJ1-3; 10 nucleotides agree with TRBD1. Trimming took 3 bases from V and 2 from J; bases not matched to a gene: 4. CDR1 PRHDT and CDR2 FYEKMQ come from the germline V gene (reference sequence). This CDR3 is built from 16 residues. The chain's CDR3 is CASSFRTGGAGNTIYF. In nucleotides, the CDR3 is TGTGCCAGCAGCTTTAGGACAGGGGGAGCTGGAAACACCATATATTTT.

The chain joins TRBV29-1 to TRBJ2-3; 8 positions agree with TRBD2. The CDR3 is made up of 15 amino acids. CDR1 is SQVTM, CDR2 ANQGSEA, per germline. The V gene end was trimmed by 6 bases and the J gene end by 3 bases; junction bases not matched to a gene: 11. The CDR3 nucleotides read TGCAGCGTGAGGGACCGGGGGGGAATAACAGATACGCAGTATTTT. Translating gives CSVRDRGGITDTQYF.

As DNA, the CDR3 is TGTGCCTGGAGTGGCAGGGGGCCAGAGACCCAGTACTTC. This encodes CAWSGRGPETQYF. The chain is built from TRBV30 and TRBJ2-5; 8 bases agree with TRBD1. The CDR3 sequence is 13 residues long. The trim removed 1 base at V and 4 bases at J, leaving 2 bases unmatched. Germline CDR1 and CDR2: GTSNPN and SVGIG (reference sequence). The variable domain in full, completed from reference TRBV30 and TRBJ2-5, reads SQTIHQWPATLVQPVGSPLSLECTVEGTSNPNLYWYRQAAGRGLQLLFYSVGIGQISSEVPQNLSASRPQDRQFILSSKKLLLSDSGFYLCAWSGRGPETQYFGPGTRLLVL.

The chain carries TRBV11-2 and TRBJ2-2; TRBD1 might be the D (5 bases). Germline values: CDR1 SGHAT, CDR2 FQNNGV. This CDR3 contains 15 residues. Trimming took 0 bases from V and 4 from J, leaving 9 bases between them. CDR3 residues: CASSLEGPPTGELFF. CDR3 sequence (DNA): TGTGCCAGCAGCTTAGAGGGGCCTCCCACCGGGGAGCTGTTTTTT.

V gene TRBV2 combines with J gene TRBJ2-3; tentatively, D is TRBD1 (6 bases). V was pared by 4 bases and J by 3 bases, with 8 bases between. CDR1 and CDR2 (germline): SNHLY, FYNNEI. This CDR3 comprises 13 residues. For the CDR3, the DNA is TGTGCCAGCAGTGTACAGGGAACAGATACGCAGTATTTT. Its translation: CASSVQGTDTQYF.

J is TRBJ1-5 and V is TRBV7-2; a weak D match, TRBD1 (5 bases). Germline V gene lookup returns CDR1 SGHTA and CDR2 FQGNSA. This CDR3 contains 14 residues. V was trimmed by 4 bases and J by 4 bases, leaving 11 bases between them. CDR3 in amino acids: CASSSVGGNQPQHF. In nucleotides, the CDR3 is TGTGCCAGCAGCTCTGTGGGGGGGAATCAGCCCCAGCATTTT.

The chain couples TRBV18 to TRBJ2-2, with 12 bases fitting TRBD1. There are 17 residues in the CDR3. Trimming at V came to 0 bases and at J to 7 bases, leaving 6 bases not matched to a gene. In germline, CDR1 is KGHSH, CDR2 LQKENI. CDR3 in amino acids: CASSPPEGQGAHGELFF. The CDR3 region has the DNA TGTGCCAGCTCACCACCGGAGGGACAGGGGGCCCACGGGGAGCTGTTTTTT. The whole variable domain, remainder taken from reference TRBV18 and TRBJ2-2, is NAGVMQNPRHLVRRRGQEARLRCSPMKGHSHVYWYRQLPEEGLKFMVYLQKENIIDESGMPKERFSAEFPKEGPSILRIQQVVRGDSAAYFCASSPPEGQGAHGELFFGEGSRLTVL.

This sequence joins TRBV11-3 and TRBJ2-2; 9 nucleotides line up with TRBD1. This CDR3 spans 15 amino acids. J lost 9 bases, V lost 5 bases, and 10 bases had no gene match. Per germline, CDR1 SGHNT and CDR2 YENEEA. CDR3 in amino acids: CASSVGQGSFRELFF. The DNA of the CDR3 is TGTGCCAGCAGCGTGGGACAGGGCTCGTTTCGGGAGCTGTTTTTT.

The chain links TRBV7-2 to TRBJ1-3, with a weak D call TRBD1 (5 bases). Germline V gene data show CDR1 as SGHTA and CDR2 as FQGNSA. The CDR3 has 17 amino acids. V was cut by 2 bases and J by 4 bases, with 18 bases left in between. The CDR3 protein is CASSLSRLQGAGNTIYF. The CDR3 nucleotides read TGTGCCAGCAGCTTAAGTAGATTGCAGGGCGCGGGAAACACCATATATTTT.

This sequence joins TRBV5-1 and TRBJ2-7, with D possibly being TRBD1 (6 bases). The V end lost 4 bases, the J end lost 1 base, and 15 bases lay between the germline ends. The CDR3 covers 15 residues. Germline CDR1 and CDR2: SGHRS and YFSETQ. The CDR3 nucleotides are TGCGCCAGCAGCGAAGCAGGGGATTGGTCCTACGAGCAGTACTTC. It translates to CASSEAGDWSYEQYF.

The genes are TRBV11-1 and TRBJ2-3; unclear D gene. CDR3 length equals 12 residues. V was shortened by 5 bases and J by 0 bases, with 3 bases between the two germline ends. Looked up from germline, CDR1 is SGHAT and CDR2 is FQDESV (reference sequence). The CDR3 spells CASSPSTDTQYF. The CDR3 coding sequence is TGTGCCAGCAGCCCTAGCACAGATACGCAGTATTTT.

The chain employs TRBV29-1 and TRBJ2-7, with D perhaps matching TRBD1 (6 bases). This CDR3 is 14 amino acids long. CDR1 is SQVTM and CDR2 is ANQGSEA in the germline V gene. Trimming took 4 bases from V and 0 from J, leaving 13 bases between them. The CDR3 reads CSVAGQGSSYEQYF. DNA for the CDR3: TGCAGCGTTGCCGGGCAGGGGAGCTCCTACGAGCAGTACTTC.

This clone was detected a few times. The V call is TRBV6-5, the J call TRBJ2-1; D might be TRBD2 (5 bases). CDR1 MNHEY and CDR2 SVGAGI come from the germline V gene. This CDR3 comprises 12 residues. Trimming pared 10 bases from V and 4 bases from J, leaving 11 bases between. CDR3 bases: TGTGCCAACGCTCGGGGTTACAATGAGCAGTTCTTC. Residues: CANARGYNEQFF.

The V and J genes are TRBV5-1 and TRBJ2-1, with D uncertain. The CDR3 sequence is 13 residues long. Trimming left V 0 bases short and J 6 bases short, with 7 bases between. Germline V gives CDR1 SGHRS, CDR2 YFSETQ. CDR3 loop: CASSLGLFNEQFF. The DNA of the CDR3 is TGCGCCAGCAGCTTGGGACTTTTCAATGAGCAGTTCTTC.

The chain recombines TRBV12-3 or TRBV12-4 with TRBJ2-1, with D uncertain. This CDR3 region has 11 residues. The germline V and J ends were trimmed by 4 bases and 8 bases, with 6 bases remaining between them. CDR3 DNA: TGTGCCAGCAGTTCCTCAGATGAGCAGTTCTTC. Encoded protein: CASSSSDEQFF.

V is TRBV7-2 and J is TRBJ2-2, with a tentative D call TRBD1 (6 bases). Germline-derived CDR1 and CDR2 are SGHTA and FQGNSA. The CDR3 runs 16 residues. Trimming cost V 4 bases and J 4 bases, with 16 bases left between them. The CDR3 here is CASSSHRVGGTGELFF. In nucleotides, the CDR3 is TGTGCCAGCAGCTCCCACAGGGTTGGCGGCACCGGGGAGCTGTTTTTT.

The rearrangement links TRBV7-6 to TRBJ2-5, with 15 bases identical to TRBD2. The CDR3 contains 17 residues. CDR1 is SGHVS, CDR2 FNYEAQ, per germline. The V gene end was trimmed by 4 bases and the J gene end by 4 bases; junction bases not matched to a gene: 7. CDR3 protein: CASSSGLAGGLRETQYF. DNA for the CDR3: TGTGCCAGCAGCTCGGGACTAGCGGGGGGACTGCGAGAGACCCAGTACTTC.

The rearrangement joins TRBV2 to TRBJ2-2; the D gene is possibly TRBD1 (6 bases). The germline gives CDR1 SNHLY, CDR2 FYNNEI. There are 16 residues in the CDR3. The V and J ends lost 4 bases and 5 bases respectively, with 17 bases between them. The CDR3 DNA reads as TGTGCCAGCAGTGTCTTGGGCAGGGGAAGTACCGGGGAGCTGTTTTTT. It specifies CASSVLGRGSTGELFF.

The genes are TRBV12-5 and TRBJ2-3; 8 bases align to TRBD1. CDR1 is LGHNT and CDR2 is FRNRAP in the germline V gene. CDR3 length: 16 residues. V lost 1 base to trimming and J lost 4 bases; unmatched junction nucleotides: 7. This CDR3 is CASGLGQTGGPDTQYF. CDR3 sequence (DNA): TGTGCTAGTGGTTTGGGGCAAACAGGGGGACCAGATACGCAGTATTTT.

The CDR3 DNA reads as TGTGCCATCAGAGACAGGGACAGGTCTTGGAATGAGCAGTTCTTC. It yields the protein CAIRDRDRSWNEQFF. The gene calls are TRBV10-3 and TRBJ2-1; TRBD1 aligns across 8 bases. The J segment lost 7 bases and the V segment lost 6 bases, leaving 11 bases of the junction unmatched. This CDR3 is built from 15 residues. CDR1 and CDR2 from the germline V gene are ENHRY and SYGVKD.

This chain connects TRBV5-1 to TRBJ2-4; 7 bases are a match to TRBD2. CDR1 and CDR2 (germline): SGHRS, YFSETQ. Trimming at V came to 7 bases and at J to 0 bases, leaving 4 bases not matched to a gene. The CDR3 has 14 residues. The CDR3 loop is CASGEGIAKNIQYF. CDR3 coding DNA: TGCGCCAGCGGGGAGGGGATAGCCAAAAACATTCAGTACTTC.

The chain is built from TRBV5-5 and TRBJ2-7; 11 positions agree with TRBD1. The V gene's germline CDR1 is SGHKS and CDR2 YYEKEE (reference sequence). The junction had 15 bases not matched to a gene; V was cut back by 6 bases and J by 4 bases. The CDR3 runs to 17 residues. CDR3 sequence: CASTNSPPGQGVYEQYF. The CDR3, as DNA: TGTGCCAGCACCAATTCGCCCCCGGGACAGGGGGTTTACGAGCAGTACTTC. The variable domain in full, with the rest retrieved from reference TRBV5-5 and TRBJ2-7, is DAGVTQSPTHLIKTRGQQVTLRCSPISGHKSVSWYQQVLGQGPQFIFQYYEKEERGRGNFPDRFSARQFPNYSSELNVNALLLGDSALYLCASTNSPPGQGVYEQYFGPGTRLTVT.

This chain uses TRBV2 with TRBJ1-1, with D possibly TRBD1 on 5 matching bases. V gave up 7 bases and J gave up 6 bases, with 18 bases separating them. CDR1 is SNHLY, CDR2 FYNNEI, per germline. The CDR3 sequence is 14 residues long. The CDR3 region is CASTDGGVIPEAFF. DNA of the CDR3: TGTGCCAGCACCGACGGGGGAGTAATCCCTGAAGCTTTCTTT. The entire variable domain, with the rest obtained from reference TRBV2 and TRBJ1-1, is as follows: EPEVTQTPSHQVTQMGQEVILRCVPISNHLYFYWYRQILGQKVEFLVSFYNNEISEKSEIFDDQFSVERPDGSNFTLKIRSTKLEDSAMYFCASTDGGVIPEAFFGQGTRLTVV.

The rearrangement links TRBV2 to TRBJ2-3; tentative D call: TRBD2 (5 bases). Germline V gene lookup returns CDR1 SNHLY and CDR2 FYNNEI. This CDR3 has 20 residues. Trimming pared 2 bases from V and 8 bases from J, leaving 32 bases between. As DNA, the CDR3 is TGTGCCAGCAGTGAATCAAGTCCCATCGGTCTAGCTCCATCGAGCGGTACGCAGTATTTT. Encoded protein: CASSESSPIGLAPSSGTQYF.

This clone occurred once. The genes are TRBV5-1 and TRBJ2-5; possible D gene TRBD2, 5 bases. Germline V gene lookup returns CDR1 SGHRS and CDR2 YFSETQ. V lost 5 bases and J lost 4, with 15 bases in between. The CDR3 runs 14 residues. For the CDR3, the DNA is TGCGCCAGCAGTCCCCGGGGAGAGGGAGAGACCCAGTACTTC. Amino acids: CASSPRGEGETQYF.